This T cell receptor (beta chain) originates from a study of cytomegalovirus exposure and HLA in healthy donors. J gave up 5 bases and V 2 bases, and 3 bases lay outside the gene matches. From germline, CDR1 is SNHLY and CDR2 FYNNEI. CDR3 length: 15 residues. Profiling relied on immunoSEQ multiplex PCR, and the TCRdb table lists in-frame clones only, not all of them. The sample includes 200,000 to 300,000 clones, 90% of them seen just once. Sequencing used PBMCs. The V gene is TRBV2, the J gene TRBJ2-5; TRBD1 agrees at 12 bases. The sequence came from a woman aged 25 to 39 in good health and CMV-seronegative. DNA for the CDR3: TGTGCCAGCAGTGAACCGGGACAGGGGGCGGAGACCCAGTACTTC. Protein sequence: CASSEPGQGAETQYF.